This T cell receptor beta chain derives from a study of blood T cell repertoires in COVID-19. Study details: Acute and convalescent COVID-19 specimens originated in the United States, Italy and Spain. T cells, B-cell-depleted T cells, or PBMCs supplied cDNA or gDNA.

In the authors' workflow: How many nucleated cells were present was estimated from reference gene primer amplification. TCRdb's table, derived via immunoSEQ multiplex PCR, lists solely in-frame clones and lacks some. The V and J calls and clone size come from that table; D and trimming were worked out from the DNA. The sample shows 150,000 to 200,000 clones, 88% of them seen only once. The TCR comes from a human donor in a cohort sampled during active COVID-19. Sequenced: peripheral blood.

The CDR3 DNA follows: TGTGCCAGCAGTTTATATACGGGAGTCTCCTACAATGAGCAGTTCTTC. Protein product: CASSLYTGVSYNEQFF. This chain links TRBV28 with TRBJ2-1, with D perhaps matching TRBD2 (6 bases). The germline V gene encodes CDR1 MDHEN and CDR2 SYDVKM. The CDR3 sequence is 16 residues long. The V end was cut by 1 base, the J end by 0 bases, with 10 bases between. Using reference TRBV28 and TRBJ2-1 for the parts outside the CDR3, the full variable domain is DVKVTQSSRYLVKRTGEKVFLECVQDMDHENMFWYRQDPGLGLRLIYFSYDVKMKEKGDIPEGYSVSREKKERFSLILESASTNQTSMYLCASSLYTGVSYNEQFFGPGTRLTVL.